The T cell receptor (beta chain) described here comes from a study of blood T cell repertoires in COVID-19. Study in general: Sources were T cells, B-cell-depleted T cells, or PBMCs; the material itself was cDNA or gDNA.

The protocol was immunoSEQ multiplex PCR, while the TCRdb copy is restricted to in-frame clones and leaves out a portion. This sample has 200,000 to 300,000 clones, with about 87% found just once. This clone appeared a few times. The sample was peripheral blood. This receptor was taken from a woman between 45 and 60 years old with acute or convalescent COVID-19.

The CDR3 DNA reads as TGCAGCGTTGTCCCGGGACAGGGATTTCAATCGACCTACGAGCAGTACTTC. It specifies CSVVPGQGFQSTYEQYF. The chain has TRBV29-1 and TRBJ2-7; 9 positions match TRBD1. Germline V lookup: CDR1 SQVTM, CDR2 ANQGSEA. The CDR3 has 17 residues. The junction had 15 bases not matched to a gene; V was cut back by 4 bases and J by 2 bases.